This record concerns one T cell receptor beta chain sequence. The antigen remains unidentified. CDR3 length equals 15 residues. J gave up 5 bases and V 7 bases, and 11 bases lay outside the gene matches. CDR1 and CDR2 from the germline V gene are SGHRS and YFSETQ. The sample belongs to a study of regulatory dendritic cells for organ transplantation. Here immunoSEQ multiplex PCR was the method, and the copy in TCRdb shows in-frame clones only, minus some. The sample carries approximately 11,000 clones, roughly 70% recorded once. Study observations and caveats: Resting memory CD8+ T cells held the most alloreactive clonotypes. Regulatory dendritic cells appeared to expand memory CD8+ clones less than mature ones.

Allogeneic regulatory or mature dendritic cells were co-cultured for more than 4 days with CFSE-labeled sorted T cells at 1:10. V is TRBV5-1 and J is TRBJ2-5; 10 bases are a match to TRBD2. The source is a human donor in good health. The material sequenced was memory CD4+ T cells from blood cultured with regulatory dendritic cells. The sample's subset: CD45RO+ memory T cells. The CDR3 DNA reads TGCGCCAGCTTCCTAGGGGGACTAGCGCACGAGACCCAGTACTTC. Translation gives CASFLGGLAHETQYF. Filled out from reference TRBV5-1 and TRBJ2-5, the complete variable domain reads KAGVTQTPRYLIKTRGQQVTLSCSPISGHRSVSWYQQTPGQGLQFLFEYFSETQRNKGNFPGRFSGRQFSNSRSEMNVSTLELGDSALYLCASFLGGLAHETQYFGPGTRLLVL.